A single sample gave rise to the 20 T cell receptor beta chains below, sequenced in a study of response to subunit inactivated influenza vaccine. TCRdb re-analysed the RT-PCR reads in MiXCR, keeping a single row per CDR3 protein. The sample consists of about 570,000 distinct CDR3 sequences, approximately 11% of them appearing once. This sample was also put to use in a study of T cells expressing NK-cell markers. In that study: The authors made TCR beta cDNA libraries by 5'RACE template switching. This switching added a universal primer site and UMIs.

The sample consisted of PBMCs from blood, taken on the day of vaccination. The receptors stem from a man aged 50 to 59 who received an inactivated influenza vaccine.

The CDR3 nucleotides read TGTGCTCAGACTGTAGCGGGAGGCGGAGAGACCCAGTACTTC. Its protein product is CAQTVAGGGETQYF. The chain has TRBV7-8 and TRBJ2-5; 10 positions match TRBD2. CDR3 length: 14 amino acids. Germline values: CDR1 SGHVS, CDR2 FQNEAQ.

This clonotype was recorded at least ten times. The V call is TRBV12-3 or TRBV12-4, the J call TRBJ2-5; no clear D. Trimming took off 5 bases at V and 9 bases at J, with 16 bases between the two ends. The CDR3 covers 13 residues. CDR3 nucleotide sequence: TGTGCCAGCAGTCCAACCGCAGGTTTGGCCCAGTACTTC. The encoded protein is CASSPTAGLAQYF.

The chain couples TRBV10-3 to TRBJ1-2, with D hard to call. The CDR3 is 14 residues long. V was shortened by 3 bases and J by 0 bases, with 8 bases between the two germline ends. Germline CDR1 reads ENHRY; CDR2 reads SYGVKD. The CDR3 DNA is TGTGCCATCAGTGATCGCAGTTCTAACTATGGCTACACCTTC. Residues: CAISDRSSNYGYTF.

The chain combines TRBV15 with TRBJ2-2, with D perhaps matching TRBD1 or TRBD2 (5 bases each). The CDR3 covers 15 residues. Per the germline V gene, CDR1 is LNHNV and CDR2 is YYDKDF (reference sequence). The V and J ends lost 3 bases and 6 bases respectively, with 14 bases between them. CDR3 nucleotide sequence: TGTGCCACCAGCAGTGCCGTTTGGGGACCCGGGGAGCTGTTTTTT. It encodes CATSSAVWGPGELFF.

Here the CDR3 reads CASSTSTGAWYQETQYF. The CDR3 nucleotides read TGTGCCAGCAGCACATCCACAGGGGCCTGGTACCAAGAGACCCAGTACTTC. V gene TRBV7-2 combines with J gene TRBJ2-5, with TRBD1 identical over 7 bases. Trimming removed 5 bases from V and 0 bases from J; junction bases left unmatched: 12. This CDR3 has 17 residues. Germline CDR1 reads SGHTA; CDR2 reads FQGNSA.

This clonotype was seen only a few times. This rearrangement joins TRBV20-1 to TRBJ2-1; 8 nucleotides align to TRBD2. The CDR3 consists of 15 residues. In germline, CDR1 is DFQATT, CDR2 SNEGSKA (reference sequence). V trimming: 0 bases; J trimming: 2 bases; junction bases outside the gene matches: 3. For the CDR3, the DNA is TGCAGTGCTAGAGATAGCGGGGCGGCCTACAATGAGCAGTTCTTC. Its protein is CSARDSGAAYNEQFF.

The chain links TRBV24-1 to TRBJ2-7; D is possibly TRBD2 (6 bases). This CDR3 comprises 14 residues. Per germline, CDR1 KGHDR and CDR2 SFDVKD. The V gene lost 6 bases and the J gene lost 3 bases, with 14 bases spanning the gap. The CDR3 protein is CATSREWRDYEQYF. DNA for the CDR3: TGTGCCACCAGTCGGGAGTGGCGGGACTACGAGCAGTACTTC.

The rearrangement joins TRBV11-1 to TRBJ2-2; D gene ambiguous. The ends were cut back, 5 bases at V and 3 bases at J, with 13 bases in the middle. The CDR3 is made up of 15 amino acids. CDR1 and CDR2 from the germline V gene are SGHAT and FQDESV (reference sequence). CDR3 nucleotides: TGTGCCAGCAGCCGGACGGACCGATACACCGGGGAGCTGTTTTTT. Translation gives CASSRTDRYTGELFF.

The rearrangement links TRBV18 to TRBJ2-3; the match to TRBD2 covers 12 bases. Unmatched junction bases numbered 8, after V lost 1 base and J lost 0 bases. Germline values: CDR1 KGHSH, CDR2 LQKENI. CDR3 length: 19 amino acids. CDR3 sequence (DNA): TGTGCCAGCTCACCACTTAAACTAGCGGGGGGCCGCAGCACAGATACGCAGTATTTT. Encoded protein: CASSPLKLAGGRSTDTQYF.

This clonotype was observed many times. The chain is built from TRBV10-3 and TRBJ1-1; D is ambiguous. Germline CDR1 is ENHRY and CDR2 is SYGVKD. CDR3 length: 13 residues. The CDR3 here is CVTSKEVNTEAFF. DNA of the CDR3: TGTGTTACTTCGAAGGAGGTGAACACTGAAGCTTTCTTT.

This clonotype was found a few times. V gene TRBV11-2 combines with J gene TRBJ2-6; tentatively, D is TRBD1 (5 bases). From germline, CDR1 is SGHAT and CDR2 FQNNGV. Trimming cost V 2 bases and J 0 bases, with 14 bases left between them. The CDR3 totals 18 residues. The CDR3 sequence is CASSLRGRVSSGANVLTF. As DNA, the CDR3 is TGTGCCAGCAGCTTAAGGGGTCGCGTAAGCTCTGGGGCCAACGTCCTGACTTTC.

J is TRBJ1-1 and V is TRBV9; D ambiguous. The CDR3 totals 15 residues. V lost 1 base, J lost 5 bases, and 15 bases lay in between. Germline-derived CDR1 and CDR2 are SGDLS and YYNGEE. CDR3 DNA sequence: TGTGCCAGCAGCGTAAGGTCCGGAATGGATACTGAAGCTTTCTTT. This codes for CASSVRSGMDTEAFF.

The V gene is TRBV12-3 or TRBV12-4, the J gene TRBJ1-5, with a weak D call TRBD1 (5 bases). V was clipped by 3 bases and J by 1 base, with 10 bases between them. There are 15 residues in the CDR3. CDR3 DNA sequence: TGTGCCAGCAGTTTCGGAGGGGTCAGCAATCAGCCCCAGCATTTT. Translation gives CASSFGGVSNQPQHF.

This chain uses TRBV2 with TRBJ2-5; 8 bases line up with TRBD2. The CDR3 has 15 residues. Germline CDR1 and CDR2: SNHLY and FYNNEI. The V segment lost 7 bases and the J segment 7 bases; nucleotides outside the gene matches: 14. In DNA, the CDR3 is TGTGCCAGCATATTCGGGACTAGATTGGGTGGGACCCAGTACTTC. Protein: CASIFGTRLGGTQYF.

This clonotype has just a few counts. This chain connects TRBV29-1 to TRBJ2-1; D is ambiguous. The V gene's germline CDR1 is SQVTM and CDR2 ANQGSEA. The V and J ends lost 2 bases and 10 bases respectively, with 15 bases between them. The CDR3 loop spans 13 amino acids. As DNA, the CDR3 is TGCAGCGTTGAAAGGGCTTCAAAGGGCGAGCAGTTCTTC. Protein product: CSVERASKGEQFF.

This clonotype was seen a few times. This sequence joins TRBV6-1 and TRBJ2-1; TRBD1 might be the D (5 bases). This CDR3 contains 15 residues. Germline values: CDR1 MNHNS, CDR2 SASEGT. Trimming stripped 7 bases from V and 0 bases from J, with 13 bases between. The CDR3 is CASIQGRSSYNEQFF. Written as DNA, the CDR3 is TGTGCCAGCATCCAGGGCCGCAGCTCCTACAATGAGCAGTTCTTC.

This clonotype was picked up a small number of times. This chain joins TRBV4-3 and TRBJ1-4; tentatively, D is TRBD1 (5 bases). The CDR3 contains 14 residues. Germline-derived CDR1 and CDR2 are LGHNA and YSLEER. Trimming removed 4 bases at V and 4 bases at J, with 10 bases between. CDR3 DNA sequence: TGCGCCAGCAGCCCGGGACTCCGTAATGAAAAACTGTTTTTT. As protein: CASSPGLRNEKLFF.

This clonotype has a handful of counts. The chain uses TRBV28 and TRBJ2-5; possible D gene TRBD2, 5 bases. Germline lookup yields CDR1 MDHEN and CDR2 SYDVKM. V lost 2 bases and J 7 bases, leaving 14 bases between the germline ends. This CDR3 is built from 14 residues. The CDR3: CASSLLESEGTQYF. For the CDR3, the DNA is TGTGCCAGCAGTTTACTTGAGTCCGAGGGGACCCAGTACTTC.

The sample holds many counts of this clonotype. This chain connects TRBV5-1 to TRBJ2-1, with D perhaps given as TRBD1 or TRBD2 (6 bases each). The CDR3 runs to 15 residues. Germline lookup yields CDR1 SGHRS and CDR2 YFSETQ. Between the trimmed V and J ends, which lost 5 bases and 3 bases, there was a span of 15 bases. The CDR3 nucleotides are TGCGCCAGCAGTTTTGAGGGGGGTTACTACAATGAGCAGTTCTTC. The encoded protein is CASSFEGGYYNEQFF.

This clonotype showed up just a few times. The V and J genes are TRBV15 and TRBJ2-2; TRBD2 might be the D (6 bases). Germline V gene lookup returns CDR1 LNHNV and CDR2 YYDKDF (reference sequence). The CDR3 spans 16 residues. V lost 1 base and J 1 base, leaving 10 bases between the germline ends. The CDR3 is CATSRGRDWNTGELFF. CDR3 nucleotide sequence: TGTGCCACCAGCAGAGGTCGGGACTGGAACACCGGGGAGCTGTTTTTT.